The 30 T cell receptor beta chains below were found in one sample sequenced in a study of molecular identifiers for immune sequencing clone quantification. Each CDR3 protein is one row after TCRdb ran MiXCR on the PCR reads. This table holds approximately 670,000 distinct CDR3 sequences, just under 20% found once. The sequenced material came from naive CD8+ T cells from blood, with Jurkat cell RNA spiked in. The subset denotes: FACS-sorted CD8+CD4-CCR7+CD45RA+ naive T cells. These receptors were collected from a human donor in good health. Some libraries in this study had Jurkat cell RNA spiked in.

This clonotype was counted ten times or more. The chain recombines TRBV6-2 or TRBV6-3 with TRBJ1-5, with D possibly matching TRBD1 (5 bases). V was cut by 6 bases and J by 2 bases, with 11 bases left in between. Germline assignment: CDR1 MNHEY and CDR2 SVGEGT. The CDR3 totals 14 residues. The CDR3 nucleotides read TGTGCCAGCAGGCCAGTGGGGGGCAATCAGCCCCAGCATTTT. Its translation: CASRPVGGNQPQHF.

Of note for this clonotype: A much larger clone lies a single base off, so this may be a read error. The chain recombines TRBV24-1 with TRBJ1-1, with 9 bases lining up with TRBD1. The J segment lost 4 bases and the V segment lost 5 bases, leaving 10 bases of the junction unmatched. The CDR3 runs 16 residues. The V gene's germline CDR1 is KGHDR and CDR2 SFDVKD. CDR3 region: CATSGIQGALSTEAFF. For the CDR3, the DNA is TGTGCCACCAGTGGTATACAGGGGGCGCTTAGCACTGAAGCTTTCTTT.

This clonotype was seen at least ten times. The gene calls are TRBV7-9 and TRBJ2-7; 11 bases are shared with TRBD2. This CDR3 spans 16 amino acids. Germline CDR1 reads SEHNR; CDR2 reads FQNEAQ (reference sequence). The J segment lost 3 bases and the V segment lost 5 bases, leaving 9 bases of the junction unmatched. The CDR3 DNA reads as TGTGCCAGCAGCCCGAAACTAGCGGGGGTTGACTACGAGCAGTACTTC. It specifies CASSPKLAGVDYEQYF.

In this sample, this clonotype turned up many times. The V gene is TRBV6-5, the J gene TRBJ2-2; D assignment may be TRBD1 or TRBD2 (5 bases each). V lost 4 bases and J 0 bases, leaving 9 bases between the germline ends. CDR1 MNHEY and CDR2 SVGAGI come from the germline V gene. The CDR3 loop spans 15 amino acids. CDR3 sequence reads: CASSFMGANTGELFF. The CDR3 region has the DNA TGTGCCAGCAGTTTTATGGGGGCGAACACCGGGGAGCTGTTTTTT.

This clonotype occurred many times. This chain links TRBV28 with TRBJ1-5; D is unresolved. V was cut by 4 bases and J by 0 bases, with 7 bases left in between. The CDR3 is 14 amino acids. Germline V gene lookup returns CDR1 MDHEN and CDR2 SYDVKM. The CDR3 DNA is TGTGCCAGCAGTTCCAGCTTTAGCAATCAGCCCCAGCATTTT. Its protein product is CASSSSFSNQPQHF.

About this clonotype: A junction end diverges from the germline sequence, so it may reflect a read error. The chain is built from TRBV12-3 or TRBV12-4 and TRBJ2-5, with TRBD2 matching 8 bases. This CDR3 region has 15 residues. The CDR3 DNA reads TGTGCCAGCGGTTTAGTAGCGGGGATTGGAGAGACCCAGTACTTC. It specifies CASGLVAGIGETQYF.

This clonotype turned up a few times. The chain uses TRBV27 and TRBJ1-1; TRBD1 aligns across 7 bases. V was clipped by 6 bases and J by 4 bases; unmatched bases: 8. In germline, CDR1 is MNHEY, CDR2 SMNVEV (reference sequence). The CDR3 has 14 residues. The CDR3 sequence: CASRALRGSTEAFF. Here the CDR3 DNA reads TGTGCCAGCAGAGCCCTCAGGGGGTCCACTGAAGCTTTCTTT.

The J gene is TRBJ1-1, the V gene TRBV6-2 or TRBV6-3; D gene uncertain. The ends were cut back, 0 bases at V and 0 bases at J, with 11 bases in the middle. Germline CDR1 reads MNHEY; CDR2 reads SVGEGT. The CDR3 length is 16 residues. As DNA, the CDR3 is TGTGCCAGCAGTTACTCGCTGACAATGGTGAACACTGAAGCTTTCTTT. Translated: CASSYSLTMVNTEAFF.

This clonotype showed up many times. The rearrangement uses TRBV3-1 and TRBJ1-6, with 8 bases identical to TRBD1. V shed 3 bases and J 10 bases; nucleotides not matched to a gene: 5. The CDR3 is made up of 14 amino acids. Germline assignment: CDR1 LGHDT and CDR2 YNNKEL (reference sequence). The DNA of the CDR3 is TGTGCCAGCAGCCAGGACAGGGAAGTGTCACCCCTCCACTTT. Its translation: CASSQDREVSPLHF. Supplemented by reference TRBV3-1 and TRBJ1-6, the full variable domain reads DTAVSQTPKYLVTQMGNDKSIKCEQNLGHDTMYWYKQDSKKFLKIMFSYNNKELIINETVPNRFSPKSPDKAHLNLHINSLELGDSAVYFCASSQDREVSPLHFGNGTRLTVT.

A remark on this clonotype: A read error may account for a junction end that differs from germline. This chain connects TRBV6-5 to TRBJ2-5; D tentatively fits TRBD1 or TRBD2 (5 bases each). The CDR3 sequence is 13 residues long. In germline, CDR1 is MNHEY, CDR2 SVGAGI. The CDR3 is CANSLGGIRTQYF. Written as DNA, the CDR3 is TGTGCCAACAGTCTTGGGGGAATTCGGACCCAGTACTTC.

This clonotype was picked up many times. The DNA of the CDR3 is TGTGCCAGCAGCCCGATTGCCCTCGGAGCGTACGACCTCACAGATACGCAGTATTTT. As protein: CASSPIALGAYDLTDTQYF. The V and J genes are TRBV7-9 and TRBJ2-3, with D uncertain. CDR3 length: 19 residues. Trimming cost V 5 bases and J 2 bases, with 26 bases left between them. Per germline, CDR1 SEHNR and CDR2 FQNEAQ (reference sequence). Filled out from reference TRBV7-9 and TRBJ2-3, the complete variable domain reads DTGVSQNPRHKITKRGQNVTFRCDPISEHNRLYWYRQTLGQGPEFLTYFQNEAQLEKSRLLSDRFSAERPKGSFSTLEIQRTEQGDSAMYLCASSPIALGAYDLTDTQYFGPGTRLTVL.

This clonotype was seen repeatedly, ten times or more. The J gene is TRBJ2-2, the V gene TRBV7-6; 9 bases match TRBD2. Germline CDR1 SGHVS, CDR2 FNYEAQ. The length of the CDR3 is 17 residues. Trimming cost V 5 bases and J 6 bases; bases outside gene matches: 13. The CDR3 nucleotides are TGTGCCAGCAGCCCACCCGGGACTAGCCATTATGCCGGGGAGCTGTTTTTT. Encoded protein: CASSPPGTSHYAGELFF. Drawing the rest from reference TRBV7-6 and TRBJ2-2, the complete variable domain is GAGVSQSPRYKVTKRGQDVALRCDPISGHVSLYWYRQALGQGPEFLTYFNYEAQQDKSGLPNDRFSAERPEGSISTLTIQRTEQRDSAMYRCASSPPGTSHYAGELFFGEGSRLTVL.

There are a few counts of this clonotype. This sequence joins TRBV12-3 or TRBV12-4 and TRBJ2-3; 9 bases are shared with TRBD1. The CDR3 sequence is 16 residues long. V trimming: 6 bases; J trimming: 3 bases; junction bases outside the gene matches: 10. The CDR3 DNA is TGTGCCAGCAGGTCCGCCTCCGGGACAGGGACAGATACGCAGTATTTT. It codes for CASRSASGTGTDTQYF.

This clonotype was detected only a few times. V gene TRBV2 combines with J gene TRBJ1-3; D possibly corresponds to TRBD1 (5 bases). Germline-derived CDR1 and CDR2 are SNHLY and FYNNEI. The CDR3 is 14 amino acids. V lost 6 bases, J lost 2 bases, and 11 bases lay in between. CDR3 loop: CASRKGLTGNTIYF. In DNA form, the CDR3 reads TGTGCCAGCAGGAAGGGGCTTACTGGAAACACCATATATTTT.

This clonotype was counted ten times or more. The chain employs TRBV5-1 and TRBJ1-4; TRBD1 matches at 9 bases. V dropped 4 bases and J dropped 4; count of bases not matched to a gene: 2. The CDR3 length is 14 residues. CDR1 and CDR2 from the germline V gene are SGHRS and YFSETQ. CDR3 bases: TGCGCCAGCAGCCGGGACAGGGTTAATGAAAAACTGTTTTTT. Translation gives CASSRDRVNEKLFF.

This clonotype was found many times. The rearrangement links TRBV15 to TRBJ2-3; a possible D gene is TRBD2 (5 bases). Trimming pared 0 bases from V and 4 bases from J, leaving 8 bases between. CDR3 length: 14 amino acids. Per germline, CDR1 LNHNV and CDR2 YYDKDF (reference sequence). CDR3 sequence reads: CATSREGVPDTQYF. The DNA of the CDR3 is TGTGCCACCAGCAGAGAGGGAGTCCCAGATACGCAGTATTTT.

This clonotype was seen at least ten times. The genes are TRBV7-2 and TRBJ2-2; D is undetermined. Trimming pared 5 bases from V and 0 bases from J, leaving 22 bases between. Germline CDR1 SGHTA, CDR2 FQGNSA. There are 19 residues in the CDR3. CDR3 bases: TGTGCCAGCAGCCCAGACGCGTCGCAAGAAGATACGAACACCGGGGAGCTGTTTTTT. It specifies CASSPDASQEDTNTGELFF.

This rearrangement joins TRBV7-9 to TRBJ2-1, with D unresolved. Germline V gene data show CDR1 as SEHNR and CDR2 as FQNEAQ (reference sequence). There are 13 residues in the CDR3. Between the trimmed V and J ends, which lost 2 bases and 4 bases, there was a span of 6 bases. The DNA for the CDR3 is TGTGCCAGCAGCTTAATTGTTTACAATGAGCAGTTCTTC. Translated, it gives CASSLIVYNEQFF.

This clonotype was observed a handful of times. J is TRBJ1-1 and V is TRBV19; D call uncertain. In germline, CDR1 is LNHDA, CDR2 SQIVND (reference sequence). The CDR3 consists of 13 residues. Trimming removed 6 bases at V and 5 bases at J, with 13 bases between. The CDR3 region is CASRASDVTEAFF. The CDR3 region has the DNA TGTGCCAGTAGGGCCTCCGATGTTACTGAAGCTTTCTTT.

This clonotype occurred many times. V gene TRBV7-9 combines with J gene TRBJ1-6, with D possibly being TRBD1 (5 bases). Germline assignment: CDR1 SEHNR and CDR2 FQNEAQ (reference sequence). The CDR3 extends over 16 amino acids. V gave up 5 bases and J gave up 3 bases, with 14 bases separating them. The CDR3, as DNA: TGTGCCAGCAGCATCGACAGTGGAGGCTATAATTCACCCCTCCACTTT. Its protein product is CASSIDSGGYNSPLHF.

At least ten counts were recorded for this clonotype. This chain uses TRBV7-9 with TRBJ2-2; 9 nucleotides align to TRBD1. The germline gives CDR1 SEHNR, CDR2 FQNEAQ (reference sequence). The CDR3 contains 17 residues. V was pared by 5 bases and J by 4 bases, with 11 bases of the junction left unmatched. The CDR3 here is CASSILWTGESTGELFF. CDR3 nucleotides: TGTGCCAGCAGCATACTTTGGACAGGGGAGAGCACCGGGGAGCTGTTTTTT.

In its sample, this clonotype was seen many times. This sequence joins TRBV2 and TRBJ2-3; 8 nucleotides agree with TRBD2. V lost 7 bases and J lost 4; bases outside the gene matches: 10. Germline V gene lookup returns CDR1 SNHLY and CDR2 FYNNEI. The CDR3 spans 15 residues. As DNA, the CDR3 is TGTGCCAGCAATCCAGCGGGAGTGGGCCCAGATACGCAGTATTTT. Translating it yields CASNPAGVGPDTQYF.

This clonotype was counted ten times or more. The chain has TRBV30 and TRBJ2-7; D not resolved. This CDR3 has 11 residues. V was trimmed by 5 bases and J by 6 bases, leaving 11 bases between them. The germline CDR1 and CDR2 sequences are GTSNPN and SVGIG (reference sequence). CDR3 sequence reads: CAWSEKAEQYF. For the CDR3, the DNA is TGTGCCTGGTCTGAAAAGGCCGAGCAGTACTTC.

On this clonotype: A much larger clonotype is one base distant, so this may be a read error. The chain employs TRBV28 and TRBJ2-1; D is perhaps TRBD2 (5 bases). The CDR3 is 14 amino acids. V was shortened by 4 bases and J by 8 bases, with 15 bases between the two germline ends. CDR1 and CDR2 from the germline V gene are MDHEN and SYDVKM. CDR3 loop: CASSSRLGGDEQFF. CDR3 DNA: TGTGCCAGCAGTTCGAGACTTGGAGGCGATGAGCAGTTCTTC.

This sequence joins TRBV29-1 and TRBJ2-7; D is tentatively TRBD1 or TRBD2 (5 bases each). The germline V gene encodes CDR1 SQVTM and CDR2 ANQGSEA. The CDR3 is 14 amino acids. V dropped 5 bases and J dropped 5 bases, with 19 bases sitting between them. The DNA of the CDR3 is TGCAGCGTTAACAACGGACGAGGGGTCAACGAGCAGTACTTC. Translated, it gives CSVNNGRGVNEQYF.

The chain is built from TRBV9 and TRBJ2-1; TRBD2 matches at 7 bases. Trimming removed 3 bases from V and 6 bases from J; junction bases left unmatched: 6. CDR3 length: 14 amino acids. Germline V gene sequence: CDR1 SGDLS, CDR2 YYNGEE. As DNA, the CDR3 is TGTGCCAGCAGCGCCTCCGGGACTACCAATGAGCAGTTCTTC. Amino acids: CASSASGTTNEQFF.

This clonotype was seen a few times. This sequence joins TRBV10-1 and TRBJ2-7; a possible D gene is TRBD1 (5 bases). The V end was cut by 9 bases, the J end by 3 bases, with 15 bases between. Germline loops: CDR1 WNHNN, CDR2 SYGVQD (reference sequence). There are 13 residues in the CDR3. CDR3 in DNA: TGCGCCAGACTTTGGGAAGGGGTCTACGAGCAGTACTTC. It translates to CARLWEGVYEQYF.

This clonotype appeared a few times. The CDR3 reads CASSRTGGRLFF. The CDR3, as DNA: TGTGCCAGCAGCCGAACGGGGGGGAGGCTGTTTTTT. The chain combines TRBV6-2 or TRBV6-3 with TRBJ1-4; D is possibly TRBD1 (5 bases). The ends were cut back, 6 bases at V and 14 bases at J, with 16 bases in the middle. CDR1 MNHEY and CDR2 SVGEGT come from the germline V gene. This CDR3 region has 12 residues.

This clonotype came up many times. The chain carries TRBV30 and TRBJ2-7, with D maybe TRBD1 (5 bases). The CDR3 spans 11 residues. Per germline, CDR1 GTSNPN and CDR2 SVGIG (reference sequence). The CDR3 here is CAAGSGYEQYF. CDR3 DNA: TGTGCGGCAGGGTCGGGCTACGAGCAGTACTTC.

This clonotype was seen a single time. A much larger clone is a single base away; this may be a read error. The V gene is TRBV4-3, the J gene TRBJ1-6; D might be TRBD1 (6 bases). The V gene's germline CDR1 is LGHNA and CDR2 YSLEER. This CDR3 spans 17 amino acids. V was shortened by 1 base and J by 8 bases, with 18 bases between the two germline ends. CDR3 region: CASSQGPPRGLDSPLHF. The CDR3 DNA is TGCGCCAGCAGCCAAGGTCCTCCGAGGGGGTTGGATTCACCCCTCCACTTT.